These 2 T cell receptor beta chains were sequenced from one sample in a study of CD8+CD57+ T cells in acquired aplastic anemia (dated by TCRdb to the late 2010s). TCRdb shows the sequencer as Illumina HiSeq 2000. Genomic DNA served as template for TCR beta VDJ combination and CDR3 sequence profiling. TCRdb took the public reads, trimmed them with fastp at Q25, ran MiXCR for clone calling and kept in-frame beta chains. Identical CDR3 proteins give one entry, which carries the most common genes and DNA. Counted in this sample were 150,000 to 200,000 distinct CDR3 sequences; 48% of them appeared once. Roughly 30% of the sample comes from the top ten. Expansion of CD8+CD57+ cells had been shown by flow cytometry in the patients chosen for sequencing. The sample comprised sorted CD4+, CD8+, or CD8+CD57+ T cells (not recorded which) from PBMCs. These receptors were taken from a human donor with aplastic anemia.

To note about this clonotype: This may come from a read error, since a much larger clone is one base off. The rearrangement links TRBV12-3 or TRBV12-4 to TRBJ2-7; a weak D match, TRBD1 (7 bases). CDR3 size: 15 residues. Trimming pared 7 bases from V and 6 bases from J, leaving 22 bases between. CDR3 sequence reads: CASNILPGQTSEQYF. The CDR3 nucleotides read TGTGCCAGCAATATACTCCCGGGACAGACTAGCGAGCAGTACTTC.

In its sample, this clonotype was seen many times. J is TRBJ2-3 and V is TRBV11-2; 11 bases match TRBD2. The V gene's germline CDR1 is SGHAT and CDR2 FQNNGV. Trimming took 6 bases from V and 6 from J; bases not matched to a gene: 8. The CDR3 consists of 15 residues. The CDR3 nucleotides are TGTGCCAGCAGTACACTAGCGGGAGCACGGGATACGCAGTATTTT. This translates into CASSTLAGARDTQYF.